Listed below are T cell receptor beta chains from one sample, sequenced in a study of cytomegalovirus exposure and HLA in healthy donors. Data came from immunoSEQ multiplex PCR; TCRdb stores just in-frame clones and leaves some out. The sample includes over 120,000 clones, about two thirds of them seen just once. Material for sequencing was PBMCs. The origin of the receptors is a woman aged 55-69 years in good health and CMV-seropositive. The CDR3 runs from the conserved cysteine through the conserved F or W.

v_call	j_call	cdr3_aa
TRBV4-1	TRBJ2-1	CASSQELAGGLEQFF
TRBV28	TRBJ1-2	CASSIGQKFYGYTF
TRBV19	TRBJ1-1	CASTDNPRAGAFF
TRBV9	TRBJ2-5	CASSVGQIQETQYF
TRBV9	TRBJ1-5	CASSKGSGDQPQHF
TRBV29-1	TRBJ2-7	CSVEDSSYEQYF
TRBV7-2	TRBJ2-1	CASSWDRGSFNEQFF
TRBV18	TRBJ1-3	CASSLSRGDPGNTIYF
TRBV6-6	TRBJ2-7	CASRGEAEQYF
TRBV14	TRBJ1-6	CASSQGRQYNSPLHF
TRBV27	TRBJ2-2	CASSLGPGLASFISGELFF
TRBV4-1	TRBJ2-7	CASSQAALGLAGVEQYF
TRBV6-5	TRBJ1-1	CASTPQVNTEAFF
TRBV27	TRBJ2-7	CASSFIPDRSGEQYF
TRBV18	TRBJ1-1	CASSPRQGIHTEAFF
TRBV6-5	TRBJ1-1	CASSYSGGGNTEAFF